The 20 T cell receptor beta chains reported below all come from one sample, sequenced in a study of T-cell memory formation after mild COVID-19. TCRdb processed the 5' RACE reads anew with MiXCR; each CDR3 protein has one entry. The sample records roughly 340,000 distinct CDR3 sequences, under 25% being singletons. Sequences were obtained from PBMCs or a T cell subset sorted from them (not recorded which). These receptors all come from a man aged 18 to 30 who had mild COVID-19 (a few samples of this study predate the infection). Cell type and time point are not known.

This clonotype is a singleton in its sample. The genes are TRBV5-4 and TRBJ2-1; unclear D gene. Between the trimmed V and J ends, which lost 5 bases and 8 bases, there was a span of 20 bases. Germline V lookup: CDR1 SGHNT, CDR2 YYREEE (reference sequence). This CDR3 has 15 amino acids. In DNA form, the CDR3 reads TGTGCCAGCAGGCCTCGGACGGTCGGAAGCGATGAGCAGTTCTTC. Amino acids: CASRPRTVGSDEQFF. Complete variable domain (other parts from reference TRBV5-4 and TRBJ2-1): ETGVTQSPTHLIKTRGQQVTLRCSSQSGHNTVSWYQQALGQGPQFIFQYYREEENGRGNFPPRFSGLQFPNYSSELNVNALELDDSALYLCASRPRTVGSDEQFFGPGTRLTVL.

In the case of this clonotype: The junction departs from the called germline gene at one end, perhaps through a read error. The J gene is TRBJ1-1, the V gene TRBV10-3, with D possibly TRBD1 on 6 matching bases. The CDR3 is made up of 14 amino acids. CDR1 and CDR2 from the germline V gene are ENHRY and SYGVKD. CDR3 DNA sequence: TGTGCCATCAGTGAGATGGCAGGGGACACTGAATCTTTCTTT. It translates to CAISEMAGDTESFF.

The chain employs TRBV20-1 and TRBJ1-1; tentative D call: TRBD1 (6 bases). CDR1 is DFQATT, CDR2 SNEGSKA, per germline (reference sequence). V was cut by 6 bases and J by 5 bases, with 16 bases left in between. This CDR3 is 13 amino acids long. The CDR3 reads CSAPQGGRTEAFF. CDR3 sequence (DNA): TGCAGTGCCCCACAGGGAGGAAGAACTGAAGCTTTCTTT.

This clonotype occurred a few times. J is TRBJ2-2 and V is TRBV4-2; 7 bases are shared with TRBD1. The CDR3 has 17 residues. Germline V gene lookup returns CDR1 LGHNA and CDR2 YNFKEQ. The junction had 10 bases not matched to a gene; V was cut back by 0 bases and J by 6 bases. CDR3 DNA sequence: TGTGCCAGCAGCCAAGAGGGGGAAGGGGGCGCGTCCGGGGAGCTGTTTTTT. This gives the protein CASSQEGEGGASGELFF.

This clonotype was observed many times. This chain joins TRBV28 and TRBJ1-1; perhaps TRBD1 as D (6 bases). Germline V lookup: CDR1 MDHEN, CDR2 SYDVKM. V dropped 3 bases and J dropped 7 bases, with 9 bases sitting between them. The CDR3 runs 12 residues. CDR3 protein: CASSFQGIEAFF. The CDR3, as DNA: TGTGCCAGCAGTTTTCAGGGGATTGAAGCTTTCTTT.

This chain joins TRBV20-1 and TRBJ1-4; possibly TRBD1 for D (5 bases). CDR3 length: 12 amino acids. Trimming removed 1 base at V and 9 bases at J, with 9 bases between. CDR1 and CDR2 from the germline V gene are DFQATT and SNEGSKA (reference sequence). CDR3 in DNA: TGCAGTGCTAGAGGGCAGGGAAAAAAACTGTTTTTT. Translated, it gives CSARGQGKKLFF.

The rearrangement joins TRBV7-2 to TRBJ2-1; TRBD1 matches 11 bases. The CDR3 loop spans 14 amino acids. Germline V gives CDR1 SGHTA, CDR2 FQGNSA. V shed 6 bases and J 8 bases; nucleotides not matched to a gene: 6. The CDR3 nucleotides read TGTGCCAGCAGGTCGCCGGGACAGGGGGATGAGCAGTTCTTC. It translates to CASRSPGQGDEQFF. Drawing the rest from reference TRBV7-2 and TRBJ2-1, the complete variable domain is GAGVSQSPSNKVTEKGKDVELRCDPISGHTALYWYRQSLGQGLEFLIYFQGNSAPDKSGLPSDRFSAERTGGSVSTLTIQRTQQEDSAVYLCASRSPGQGDEQFFGPGTRLTVL.

This clonotype came up a few times. Its ends do not fully match the called genes, so a read error is possible. The rearrangement joins TRBV28 to TRBJ1-5; unclear D gene. This CDR3 spans 13 amino acids. CDR1 and CDR2 from the germline V gene are MDHEN and SYDVKM. CDR3: CASSDLTNRPQHF. CDR3 nucleotides: TGTGCCAGCAGCGATCTTACCAATCGGCCCCAGCATTTT.

The CDR3: CASQLAGQGYNEQFF. The CDR3 DNA reads as TGCGCCAGCCAGCTTGCGGGACAGGGCTACAATGAGCAGTTCTTC. The chain has TRBV5-1 and TRBJ2-1; 9 bases line up with TRBD1. The junction had 8 bases not matched to a gene; V was cut back by 7 bases and J by 3 bases. Germline-derived CDR1 and CDR2 are SGHRS and YFSETQ. This CDR3 has 15 amino acids.

The gene calls are TRBV10-3 and TRBJ1-2, with a possible D match to TRBD1 (5 bases). Germline lookup yields CDR1 ENHRY and CDR2 SYGVKD. This CDR3 comprises 14 residues. V was pared by 3 bases and J by 3 bases, with 11 bases between. CDR3 sequence: CAISDGPGDYGYTF. The CDR3 bases are TGTGCCATCAGTGATGGCCCGGGGGACTATGGCTACACCTTC.

This clonotype was picked up a small number of times. The chain uses TRBV3-1 and TRBJ2-5; 7 bases match TRBD2. This CDR3 has 16 amino acids. The trim removed 2 bases at V and 4 bases at J, leaving 10 bases unmatched. CDR1 is LGHDT, CDR2 YNNKEL, per germline (reference sequence). The CDR3 protein is CASSQLLGGVGETQYF. The CDR3 nucleotides read TGTGCCAGCAGCCAACTCCTGGGGGGGGTAGGAGAGACCCAGTACTTC.

In its sample, this clonotype was seen many times. A read error may produce the germline difference seen at one junction end. This chain joins TRBV7-3 and TRBJ2-6; the D gene could be TRBD1 or TRBD2 (5 bases each). Germline assignment: CDR1 SGHTA and CDR2 FQGTGA. The CDR3 covers 17 residues. CDR3 residues: CASSLTGTPSGANVLTF. The CDR3 DNA reads TGTGCCAGCAGTTTAACCGGGACGCCCTCTGGGGCCAACGTCCTGACTTTC.

The chain combines TRBV4-1 with TRBJ1-5; no reliable D call. Germline V lookup: CDR1 MGHRA, CDR2 YSYEKL. Trimming shortened V by 2 bases and J by 9 bases, and 11 bases separated the two germline ends. The CDR3 runs 13 residues. The CDR3 nucleotides read TGCGCCAGCAGCCAATTCGTGAGCGGGCCCCAGCATTTT. As protein: CASSQFVSGPQHF.

The rearrangement links TRBV4-2 to TRBJ1-3; D is unclear. Trimming shortened V by 3 bases and J by 0 bases, and 9 bases separated the two germline ends. The germline V gene has CDR1 LGHNA and CDR2 YNFKEQ. This CDR3 comprises 15 residues. The CDR3 region has the DNA TGTGCCAGCAGCCAGGCATTGGGCTCTGGAAACACCATATATTTT. It is translated as CASSQALGSGNTIYF.

V gene TRBV12-5 combines with J gene TRBJ2-7; D remains unclear. The V end was cut by 1 base, the J end by 8 bases, with 0 bases between. In germline, CDR1 is LGHNT, CDR2 FRNRAP. The CDR3 extends over 9 amino acids. The CDR3 nucleotides read TGTGCTAGTGGTTTGGAGCAGTACGTC. It is translated as CASGLEQYV.

Here the CDR3 reads CASSRVTGELFF. CDR3 sequence (DNA): TGTGCCAGCAGCAGAGTCACCGGGGAGCTGTTTTTT. This chain connects TRBV7-3 to TRBJ2-2, with D unclear. Germline assignment: CDR1 SGHTA and CDR2 FQGTGA. The CDR3 totals 12 residues. V lost 5 bases to trimming and J lost 4 bases, with 5 bases between them. Filled out from reference TRBV7-3 and TRBJ2-2, the complete variable domain reads GAGVSQTPSNKVTEKGKYVELRCDPISGHTALYWYRQSLGQGPEFLIYFQGTGAADDSGLPNDRFFAVRPEGSVSTLKIQRTERGDSAVYLCASSRVTGELFFGEGSRLTVL.

This clonotype was seen more than once but under ten times. The V and J genes are TRBV6-5 and TRBJ1-4; D uncertain. The CDR3 has 15 amino acids. V was clipped by 0 bases and J by 8 bases, with 13 bases between them. The germline gives CDR1 MNHEY, CDR2 SVGAGI. The CDR3 protein is CASSYSILGGEKLFF. CDR3 coding DNA: TGTGCCAGCAGTTACTCGATTTTAGGCGGGGAAAAACTGTTTTTT.

This chain connects TRBV7-3 to TRBJ2-3; the match to TRBD2 covers 10 bases. From germline, CDR1 is SGHTA and CDR2 FQGTGA. Unmatched junction bases numbered 7, after V lost 8 bases and J lost 2 bases. This CDR3 has 15 amino acids. The CDR3 bases are TGTGCCAGCCGGAGTAGCGGGGGGTACACAGATACGCAGTATTTT. Translated: CASRSSGGYTDTQYF.

J is TRBJ2-5 and V is TRBV7-2; TRBD2 matches 12 bases. The CDR3 length is 14 residues. Germline V gene sequence: CDR1 SGHTA, CDR2 FQGNSA. The V gene end was trimmed by 3 bases and the J gene end by 8 bases; junction bases not matched to a gene: 4. CDR3 sequence (DNA): TGTGCCAGCAGCTTTATCGGACTAGCGGGAACCCAGTACTTC. Translating gives CASSFIGLAGTQYF.

This clonotype has a count of ten or more. This chain uses TRBV5-1 with TRBJ1-1, with TRBD1 as a possible D gene (6 bases). There are 13 residues in the CDR3. Germline V gene sequence: CDR1 SGHRS, CDR2 YFSETQ. Deletions cut 3 bases from V and 2 bases from J, with 8 bases between. CDR3 in amino acids: CASSSDSNTEAFF. The CDR3, as DNA: TGCGCCAGCAGCTCGGACAGCAACACTGAAGCTTTCTTT.